The 27 T cell receptor beta chains in this list originate from one sample, sequenced in a study of blood T cell repertoires in COVID-19. Clones were read by immunoSEQ multiplex PCR, and TCRdb kept only the in-frame ones, dropping some. The sample gives hundreds of thousands of clones, roughly 80% of which show up once; 15% to 20% is in the top ten. The sequenced material came from peripheral blood. The receptors here all came from an elderly woman with active or convalescent COVID-19.

The rearrangement uses TRBV18 and TRBJ1-4, with TRBD1 as a possible D gene (5 bases). V gave up 2 bases and J gave up 11 bases, with 24 bases separating them. Germline CDR1 reads KGHSH; CDR2 reads LQKENI. The CDR3 sequence is 17 residues long. In nucleotides, the CDR3 is TGTGCCAGCTCACCAAATATAGCGGAGGGACCGCGGGATAAACTGTTTTTT. Amino acids: CASSPNIAEGPRDKLFF.

This clone occurred a few times. The chain combines TRBV7-2 with TRBJ2-1, with TRBD1 identical over 9 bases. Germline V gene data show CDR1 as SGHTA and CDR2 as FQGNSA. V lost 11 bases, J lost 10 bases, and 12 bases stayed unmatched. There are 13 residues in the CDR3. CDR3 sequence reads: CAGKTGGLREQFF. As DNA, the CDR3 is TGTGCCGGGAAGACAGGGGGACTTAGAGAGCAGTTCTTC. The entire variable domain, with the rest obtained from reference TRBV7-2 and TRBJ2-1, is as follows: GAGVSQSPSNKVTEKGKDVELRCDPISGHTALYWYRQSLGQGLEFLIYFQGNSAPDKSGLPSDRFSAERTGGSVSTLTIQRTQQEDSAVYLCAGKTGGLREQFFGPGTRLTVL.

The V and J genes are TRBV19 and TRBJ2-5, with TRBD2 matching 14 bases. Trimming at V came to 7 bases and at J to 4 bases, leaving 5 bases not matched to a gene. Germline V gene sequence: CDR1 LNHDA, CDR2 SQIVND (reference sequence). This CDR3 is built from 15 residues. CDR3 coding DNA: TGTGCCAGTAACCCCGGGACTAGCGGGGGAGAGACCCAGTACTTC. It is translated as CASNPGTSGGETQYF.

This chain joins TRBV10-1 and TRBJ2-2; TRBD2 aligns across 7 bases. CDR3 length: 18 residues. The ends lost 4 bases at V and 3 bases at J; junction bases unmatched: 14. CDR1 is WNHNN, CDR2 SYGVQD, per germline (reference sequence). CDR3 loop: CASSGPGGAGPYTGELFF. In DNA form, the CDR3 reads TGCGCCAGCAGTGGGCCCGGAGGAGCGGGACCATACACCGGGGAGCTGTTTTTT.

The chain combines TRBV28 with TRBJ1-2; D is unclear. The germline V gene encodes CDR1 MDHEN and CDR2 SYDVKM. This CDR3 region has 12 residues. Deletions cut 4 bases from V and 9 bases from J, with 12 bases between. Here the CDR3 reads CASSSPSASYTF. The DNA for the CDR3 is TGTGCCAGCAGTTCCCCCTCCGCTAGCTACACCTTC.

For the CDR3, the DNA is TGTGCCAGCAGCCAAGGGGGCCTGAGGTATGGCAATGAGCAGTTCTTC. Encoded protein: CASSQGGLRYGNEQFF. This chain connects TRBV4-2 to TRBJ2-1; D might be TRBD1 (5 bases). CDR3 length: 16 amino acids. CDR1 is LGHNA and CDR2 is YNFKEQ in the germline V gene. Trimming shortened V by 1 base and J by 6 bases, and 16 bases separated the two germline ends.

V usage is TRBV14 and J usage is TRBJ2-5; 7 bases line up with TRBD1. This CDR3 has 14 amino acids. After removal of 3 bases from V and 1 base from J, the junction contained 2 bases not matched to a gene. From germline, CDR1 is SGHDN and CDR2 FVKESK. The DNA of the CDR3 is TGTGCCAGCAGCCAGGGACAGACCCAAGAGACCCAGTACTTC. The encoded protein is CASSQGQTQETQYF.

This clone occurred once. The J gene is TRBJ1-3, the V gene TRBV30; TRBD1 is a possible D gene (5 bases). V was cut by 8 bases and J by 4 bases, with 12 bases left in between. The germline V gene encodes CDR1 GTSNPN and CDR2 SVGIG (reference sequence). The CDR3 is 12 residues long. CDR3 in DNA: TGTGCCGGAGGGACGAACGGAAACACCATATATTTT. Translating gives CAGGTNGNTIYF.

This rearrangement joins TRBV6-5 to TRBJ1-6; 8 nucleotides agree with TRBD1. The CDR3 spans 13 residues. The germline gives CDR1 MNHEY, CDR2 SVGAGI. Trimming at V came to 6 bases and at J to 10 bases, leaving 5 bases not matched to a gene. CDR3 in amino acids: CASRNGQGSPLHF. The CDR3 DNA is TGTGCCAGCAGGAACGGACAGGGCTCACCCCTCCACTTT.

This chain links TRBV29-1 with TRBJ2-2; TRBD1 aligns across 7 bases. The CDR3 consists of 14 residues. Germline CDR1 reads SQVTM; CDR2 reads ANQGSEA. The ends lost 5 bases at V and 3 bases at J; junction bases unmatched: 6. The CDR3 here is CSVRRGSHTGELFF. The DNA for the CDR3 is TGCAGCGTTCGCAGGGGGAGTCACACCGGGGAGCTGTTTTTT.

The rearrangement joins TRBV9 to TRBJ2-1; TRBD2 matches 9 bases. V shed 2 bases and J 4 bases; nucleotides not matched to a gene: 4. The germline V gene encodes CDR1 SGDLS and CDR2 YYNGEE. There are 15 residues in the CDR3. The DNA for the CDR3 is TGTGCCAGCAGCGTCAGCGGGAGGATGTACAATGAGCAGTTCTTC. Protein sequence: CASSVSGRMYNEQFF.

V gene TRBV10-3 combines with J gene TRBJ1-1; D is unclear. V was pared by 0 bases and J by 0 bases, with 8 bases between. The CDR3 length is 15 residues. Germline V gene sequence: CDR1 ENHRY, CDR2 SYGVKD. The CDR3 sequence is CAISESMLVNTEAFF. The CDR3 nucleotides are TGTGCCATCAGTGAGTCAATGTTAGTGAACACTGAAGCTTTCTTT.

This rearrangement joins TRBV5-1 to TRBJ2-4; the D gene is possibly TRBD2 (6 bases). The V and J ends lost 0 bases and 1 base respectively, with 8 bases between them. The CDR3 runs to 15 residues. Germline V lookup: CDR1 SGHRS, CDR2 YFSETQ. CDR3 residues: CASSLVGGAKNIQYF. The CDR3 region has the DNA TGCGCCAGCAGCTTGGTTGGGGGGGCCAAAAACATTCAGTACTTC.

The genes are TRBV7-2 and TRBJ1-5; no firm D call. V dropped 2 bases and J dropped 7 bases, with 6 bases sitting between them. Germline CDR1 is SGHTA and CDR2 is FQGNSA. The CDR3 covers 12 residues. CDR3 bases: TGTGCCAGCAGCTTAATTCCGCAGCCCCAGCATTTT. The encoded protein is CASSLIPQPQHF.

This clone was detected only once. The J gene is TRBJ1-5, the V gene TRBV6-5; D not certain. Germline V gives CDR1 MNHEY, CDR2 SVGAGI. The V and J ends lost 6 bases and 2 bases respectively, with 14 bases between them. CDR3 length: 15 amino acids. The CDR3 reads CASSSVGVGNQPQHF. In DNA form, the CDR3 reads TGTGCCAGCAGCAGTGTCGGGGTCGGCAATCAGCCCCAGCATTTT.

V gene TRBV19 combines with J gene TRBJ2-7; tentatively, D is TRBD2 (6 bases). This CDR3 has 13 amino acids. Trimming cost V 6 bases and J 9 bases, with 18 bases left between them. Germline CDR1 is LNHDA and CDR2 is SQIVND (reference sequence). CDR3 nucleotide sequence: TGTGCCAGTAGCCAGTCGGGGGTGAGTGCGCAGTACTTC. Translating it yields CASSQSGVSAQYF.

This chain uses TRBV2 with TRBJ1-4; D is unclear. CDR3 length: 13 amino acids. Looked up from germline, CDR1 is SNHLY and CDR2 is FYNNEI. Trimming pared 7 bases from V and 4 bases from J, leaving 10 bases between. As DNA, the CDR3 is TGTGCCAGCACCCGGGGATTTAATGAAAAACTGTTTTTT. Residues: CASTRGFNEKLFF.

The chain uses TRBV11-3 and TRBJ1-2; 11 bases are shared with TRBD1. This CDR3 spans 15 amino acids. Germline CDR1 is SGHNT and CDR2 is YENEEA. J gave up 5 bases and V 5 bases, and 7 bases lay outside the gene matches. This chain's CDR3 is CASSIGQGARYGYTF. The CDR3 DNA reads as TGTGCCAGCAGCATCGGACAGGGGGCCCGATATGGCTACACCTTC.

The V gene is TRBV10-3, the J gene TRBJ2-3, with D tentatively TRBD2 (6 bases). V shed 10 bases and J shed 6 bases, with 14 bases lying between them. The CDR3 has 12 amino acids. Germline CDR1 is ENHRY and CDR2 is SYGVKD. This chain's CDR3 is CATRWRDDTQYF. The CDR3 bases are TGTGCCACCCGGTGGAGGGACGATACGCAGTATTTT.

V gene TRBV6-5 combines with J gene TRBJ2-7; TRBD1 matches 8 bases. Unmatched junction bases numbered 5, after V lost 7 bases and J lost 3 bases. The length of the CDR3 is 13 residues. From germline, CDR1 is MNHEY and CDR2 SVGAGI. CDR3 nucleotides: TGTGCCAGCACCTATGGACAGGGCTACGAGCAGTACTTC. Its translation is CASTYGQGYEQYF.

CDR3: CASSLQGMNTEAFF. The CDR3, as DNA: TGTGCCAGCAGTTTACAGGGAATGAACACTGAAGCTTTCTTT. The chain joins TRBV28 to TRBJ1-1; tentative D call: TRBD1 (5 bases). Trimming took off 2 bases at V and 0 bases at J, with 7 bases between the two ends. The CDR3 is 14 amino acids. CDR1 is MDHEN, CDR2 SYDVKM, per germline. The complete variable domain, with remaining parts taken from reference TRBV28 and TRBJ1-1, reads DVKVTQSSRYLVKRTGEKVFLECVQDMDHENMFWYRQDPGLGLRLIYFSYDVKMKEKGDIPEGYSVSREKKERFSLILESASTNQTSMYLCASSLQGMNTEAFFGQGTRLTVV.

The chain couples TRBV6-1 to TRBJ2-2; D is unclear. Per germline, CDR1 MNHNS and CDR2 SASEGT. V was trimmed by 2 bases and J by 4 bases, leaving 5 bases between them. The length of the CDR3 is 13 residues. The CDR3, as DNA: TGTGCCAGCAGTGAACTTCCCACCGGGGAGCTGTTTTTT. Translating it yields CASSELPTGELFF.

The chain links TRBV28 to TRBJ1-2, with TRBD1 matching over 7 bases. CDR3 length: 14 residues. After removal of 5 bases from V and 7 bases from J, the junction contained 10 bases not matched to a gene. CDR1 is MDHEN, CDR2 SYDVKM, per germline. CDR3 loop: CASSLQQGSGGYTF. DNA for the CDR3: TGTGCCAGCAGTCTTCAACAGGGGTCGGGTGGCTACACCTTC.

This chain uses TRBV5-4 with TRBJ2-7, with D possibly matching TRBD2 (6 bases). The CDR3 covers 13 residues. V dropped 5 bases and J dropped 3 bases, with 12 bases sitting between them. CDR1 and CDR2 from the germline V gene are SGHNT and YYREEE (reference sequence). CDR3 bases: TGTGCCAGCAGTACGGGGGACGGCTACGAGCAGTACTTC. It encodes CASSTGDGYEQYF. Together with reference TRBV5-4 and TRBJ2-7, the CDR3 gives the full variable domain: ETGVTQSPTHLIKTRGQQVTLRCSSQSGHNTVSWYQQALGQGPQFIFQYYREEENGRGNFPPRFSGLQFPNYSSELNVNALELDDSALYLCASSTGDGYEQYFGPGTRLTVT.

This clone was counted only a few times. V gene TRBV5-1 combines with J gene TRBJ2-2, with 7 bases lining up with TRBD1. V trimming: 3 bases; J trimming: 5 bases; junction bases outside the gene matches: 4. The CDR3 covers 14 residues. Germline-derived CDR1 and CDR2 are SGHRS and YFSETQ. The CDR3 region is CASSSGTETGELFF. Written as DNA, the CDR3 is TGCGCCAGCAGCTCCGGGACAGAGACCGGGGAGCTGTTTTTT.

This sequence joins TRBV10-3 and TRBJ2-3; no clear D. The V end lost 3 bases, the J end lost 7 bases, and 14 bases lay between the germline ends. Germline loops: CDR1 ENHRY, CDR2 SYGVKD. This CDR3 is built from 14 residues. The CDR3 is CAISETLSLNTQYF. The CDR3 coding sequence is TGTGCCATCAGTGAAACCCTATCTCTAAATACGCAGTATTTT.

The V and J genes are TRBV3-1 (or the pseudogene TRBV3-2) and TRBJ1-1; no definite D call. This CDR3 has 15 residues. Germline CDR1 reads LGHDT; CDR2 reads YNNKEL (reference sequence). The V gene lost 4 bases and the J gene lost 4 bases, with 16 bases spanning the gap. CDR3 loop: CASSRREVDGTEAFF. The CDR3 DNA reads TGTGCCAGCAGCCGCCGGGAGGTAGACGGCACTGAAGCTTTCTTT.